Listed below are T cell receptor beta chains from one sample, sequenced in a study of shared clonotypes between healthy human individuals. Using immunoSEQ multiplex PCR, the repertoire was profiled, and TCRdb retains in-frame clones only, with some absent. The sample has fewer than 550,000 clones, around 79% seen once. The specimen was PBMCs. These receptors came from a woman in her forties in good health. Some clones in this sample may be carry-over from other donors' samples. Each CDR3 is given with its conserved first and last residue. The order of the fields is D gene, J gene, clone size, V gene, CDR3 DNA, CDR3 protein. The D gene is left open where the match is weak. Not all rows give a size; the values are once, few, many and, for expanded clones, a class.

D: -; J: TRBJ1-1; size: -; V: TRBV28; DNA: TGTGCCAGCAGTTCCGCGGCTGAAGCTTTCTTT; CDR3: CASSSAAEAFF
D: -; J: TRBJ2-1; size: few; V: TRBV4-1; DNA: TGCGCCAGCAAGGACAACTCCTACAATGAGCAGTTCTTC; CDR3: CASKDNSYNEQFF
D: -; J: TRBJ2-1; size: -; V: TRBV18; DNA: TGTGCCAGTCAAGGGGAAAACTCCTACAATGAGCAGTTCTTC; CDR3: CASQGENSYNEQFF
D: TRBD1; J: TRBJ2-5; size: -; V: TRBV7-7; DNA: TGTGCTAGCAGCCCGGGGACAGCTCAAGAGACCCAGTACTTC; CDR3: CASSPGTAQETQYF
D: -; J: TRBJ2-4; size: few; V: TRBV15; DNA: TGTGCCACCAGCAGGGGGGTAGTACAGGACGGAAACATTCAGTACTTC; CDR3: CATSRGVVQDGNIQYF
D: -; J: TRBJ2-2; size: -; V: TRBV15; DNA: TGTGCCACCTTCCCCCGGGCCACAAACACCGGGGAGCTGTTTTTT; CDR3: CATFPRATNTGELFF
D: TRBD2; J: TRBJ2-3; size: -; V: TRBV30; DNA: TGTGCCTGGGCGGCGGGGGTTAACACAGATACGCAGTATTTT; CDR3: CAWAAGVNTDTQYF
D: TRBD1; J: TRBJ1-4; size: few; V: TRBV19; DNA: TGTGCCAGTGGAGACAGGGGAAATGAAAAACTGTTTTTT; CDR3: CASGDRGNEKLFF
D: TRBD1; J: TRBJ1-1; size: -; V: TRBV6-5; DNA: TGTGCCAGCAGTACCCAACAGGGGACTGAAGCTTTCTTT; CDR3: CASSTQQGTEAFF
D: -; J: TRBJ2-1; size: -; V: TRBV14; DNA: TGTGCCAGCAGCCAGAGGGACTCCTACAATGAGCAGTTCTTC; CDR3: CASSQRDSYNEQFF
D: TRBD2; J: TRBJ2-3; size: -; V: TRBV27; DNA: TGTGCCAGCAGTTTAAGGACTAGGGGTAATACGCAGTATTTT; CDR3: CASSLRTRGNTQYF
D: TRBD1; J: TRBJ1-5; size: few; V: TRBV7-9; DNA: TGTGCCAGAGCCGACAGGGAGCGTGGGGAGCCCCAGCATTTT; CDR3: CARADRERGEPQHF
D: TRBD1; J: TRBJ1-2; size: -; V: TRBV14; DNA: TGTGCCAGCAGCGAACAGGGGACGGATGGCTACACCTTC; CDR3: CASSEQGTDGYTF
D: -; J: TRBJ1-2; size: -; V: TRBV28; DNA: TGTGCCAGCACCCCGGGACATTTCAACTATGGCTACACCTTC; CDR3: CASTPGHFNYGYTF
D: TRBD1; J: TRBJ2-1; size: -; V: TRBV19; DNA: TGTGCCAGTAGTAACCCTCGGCGGACAGGGGAACAGGGCTCCTACAATGAGCAGTTCTTC; CDR3: CASSNPRRTGEQGSYNEQFF
D: TRBD1; J: TRBJ1-5; size: -; V: TRBV6-1; DNA: TGTGCCAGCATCGTCGACAGGGGCCGCAATCAGCCCCAGCATTTT; CDR3: CASIVDRGRNQPQHF
D: -; J: TRBJ2-1; size: -; V: TRBV5-1; DNA: TGCGCCAGCAGACTAGGGTGGATGTTGGATGAGCAGTTCTTC; CDR3: CASRLGWMLDEQFF
D: TRBD1; J: TRBJ1-5; size: many; V: TRBV30; DNA: TGTGCCTGGAGTCCCGGGACAGGCCCAGAGCATTTT; CDR3: CAWSPGTGPEHF
D: -; J: TRBJ2-1; size: -; V: TRBV30; DNA: TGTGCCTGGAGTCAGGACTACAATGAGCAGTTCTTC; CDR3: CAWSQDYNEQFF
D: TRBD2; J: TRBJ2-3; size: -; V: TRBV5-4; DNA: TGTGCCAGCAGCTTTAATCTAGCGGGAGGCACAGATACGCAGTATTTT; CDR3: CASSFNLAGGTDTQYF
D: -; J: TRBJ2-1; size: -; V: TRBV18; DNA: TGTGCCAGCTCACCATACACTAGTGGTTACAATGAGCAGTTCTTC; CDR3: CASSPYTSGYNEQFF
D: TRBD1; J: TRBJ2-7; size: -; V: TRBV29-1; DNA: TGCAGCGTTGACGGGACAGGGGGCTCCTACGAGCAGTACTTC; CDR3: CSVDGTGGSYEQYF
D: -; J: TRBJ2-1; size: -; V: TRBV19; DNA: TGTGCCAGTAGTATTCGGGGCTCCTACAATGAGCAGTTCTTC; CDR3: CASSIRGSYNEQFF
D: -; J: TRBJ2-5; size: -; V: TRBV28; DNA: TGTGCCAGCACCCCCTTTCGTGGGGTAGGGAAGACCCAGTACTTC; CDR3: CASTPFRGVGKTQYF
D: -; J: TRBJ2-2; size: -; V: TRBV27; DNA: TGTGCCAGCAGTTTAGAACGCATCACCGGGGAGCTGTTTTTT; CDR3: CASSLERITGELFF
D: TRBD2; J: TRBJ2-5; size: -; V: TRBV7-3; DNA: TGTGCCAGCAGCCAAGGGACTAGCGGGATAGAGACCCAGTACTTC; CDR3: CASSQGTSGIETQYF
D: -; J: TRBJ1-1; size: few; V: TRBV5-1; DNA: TGCGCCAGCGCTTCGGTGGGGTTATTAGGAAACACTGAAGCTTTCTTT; CDR3: CASASVGLLGNTEAFF
D: -; J: TRBJ1-5; size: few; V: TRBV4-1; DNA: TGCGCCAGCAGCTTAGGGGGGCGCAATCAGCCCCAGCATTTT; CDR3: CASSLGGRNQPQHF
D: -; J: TRBJ2-7; size: -; V: TRBV11-2; DNA: TGTGCCAGCAGCCAGGGCTGGCCCTACGAGCAGTACTTC; CDR3: CASSQGWPYEQYF
D: TRBD1; J: TRBJ1-2; size: -; V: TRBV27; DNA: TGTGCCAGCAGTTTCCGACAGGGGGCTTGGGGCTACACCTTC; CDR3: CASSFRQGAWGYTF
D: -; J: TRBJ2-7; size: -; V: TRBV28; DNA: TGTGCCAGCACCGACGGGATCTCCTCCTACGAGCAGTACTTC; CDR3: CASTDGISSYEQYF
D: -; J: TRBJ2-7; size: -; V: TRBV18; DNA: TGTGCCAGCTCACCACCCGGGCTAAATTCCTACGAGCAGTACTTC; CDR3: CASSPPGLNSYEQYF
D: TRBD1; J: TRBJ1-4; size: -; V: TRBV7-2; DNA: TGTGCCAGCAGTTTAGAGACAGGGGTGTATGAAAAACTGTTTTTT; CDR3: CASSLETGVYEKLFF
D: -; J: TRBJ2-7; size: -; V: TRBV6-1; DNA: TGTGCCAGCGAGGGAGACTACGAGCAGTACTTC; CDR3: CASEGDYEQYF
D: -; J: TRBJ2-7; size: many; V: TRBV4-1; DNA: TGCGCCAGCAGCCAAGGTCTGGCAGGGCCCTACGAGCAGTACTTC; CDR3: CASSQGLAGPYEQYF
D: -; J: TRBJ1-1; size: once; V: TRBV9; DNA: TGTGCCAGCAGCGTAGGGGGGGCCGGCACTGAAGCTTTCTTT; CDR3: CASSVGGAGTEAFF
D: TRBD2; J: TRBJ2-2; size: -; V: TRBV4-1; DNA: TGCGCCAGCAGCCCCGCGGGACTAGCGGGGCCGAACACCGGGGAGCTGTTTTTT; CDR3: CASSPAGLAGPNTGELFF
D: -; J: TRBJ2-3; size: once; V: TRBV11-2; DNA: TGTGCCAGCAGCTTAGACAACTTTAACACAGATACGCAGTATTTT; CDR3: CASSLDNFNTDTQYF
D: -; J: TRBJ1-3; size: few; V: TRBV29-1; DNA: TGCAGCGTTGAAGTGAGAAACACCATATATTTT; CDR3: CSVEVRNTIYF
D: TRBD1; J: TRBJ1-1; size: -; V: TRBV7-9; DNA: TGTGCCAGCAGCCGGGGACAGGACACTGAAGCTTTCTTT; CDR3: CASSRGQDTEAFF
D: -; J: TRBJ2-7; size: once; V: TRBV27; DNA: TGTGCCAGCAGTTTTCAAGCGGGTACTTTCTACGAGCAGTACTTC; CDR3: CASSFQAGTFYEQYF
D: -; J: TRBJ2-7; size: few; V: TRBV11-2; DNA: TGTGCCAGCAGCAGCAACAGGGAACTCTACGAGCAGTACTTC; CDR3: CASSSNRELYEQYF
D: TRBD2; J: TRBJ2-7; size: -; V: TRBV19; DNA: TGTGCCAGTAGCCGCGGGACTAGCCGAGCCTACGAGCAGTACTTC; CDR3: CASSRGTSRAYEQYF
D: TRBD2; J: TRBJ2-1; size: -; V: TRBV4-2; DNA: TGTGCCAGCAGCCAAGACGGGACTACCGCCTACAATGAGCAGTTCTTC; CDR3: CASSQDGTTAYNEQFF
D: TRBD1; J: TRBJ2-2; size: -; V: TRBV29-1; DNA: TGCAGCGGCCGGACAGGGAACACCGGGGAGCTGTTTTTT; CDR3: CSGRTGNTGELFF
D: TRBD1; J: TRBJ1-2; size: -; V: TRBV7-2; DNA: TGTGCCAGCAGCGATTCGGGGACAGGGGTCAATAGTGATGGCTACACCTTC; CDR3: CASSDSGTGVNSDGYTF
D: TRBD1; J: TRBJ1-1; size: -; V: TRBV10-1; DNA: TGCGCCAGCAGCCGGACAACAGGGGCTGAAGCTTTCTTT; CDR3: CASSRTTGAEAFF
D: -; J: TRBJ2-7; size: few; V: TRBV7-6; DNA: TGTGCCAGCAGCTTAGGACTAGGCTACGAGCAGTACTTC; CDR3: CASSLGLGYEQYF
D: TRBD1; J: TRBJ2-6; size: few; V: TRBV10-3; DNA: TGTGCCATCAGTGAGTCAACAGGGACAGGGTGGTTGGCTGGGGCCAACGTCCTGACTTTC; CDR3: CAISESTGTGWLAGANVLTF